The 12 T cell receptor beta chains given below trace back to one sample, sequenced in a study of blood T cells in healthy people across ages (dated by TCRdb to between 2014 and 2017). Library creation used 5' RACE. The sequencer listed for this sample is Illumina HiSeq 2500. A second about 7 to 11 cycle PCR used a sample-barcoded 5' primer and a J-beta primer mix. TCRdb reprocessed the public reads (quality trimming at Q25 with fastp, clone calling with MiXCR) and kept in-frame beta chains. Rows merge per CDR3 protein into single entries with the most common DNA and genes. Counted in this sample were 1.5 million to 1.9 million distinct CDR3 sequences; under 55% of them appeared once. The ten top clones hold about 4% of the sample. Sequencing was performed on blood. These TCRs come from a woman in her late teens or twenties in good health.

This chain uses TRBV20-1 with TRBJ2-3; D not certain. This CDR3 has 12 amino acids. V lost 4 bases, J lost 0 bases, and 5 bases lay in between. The germline V gene encodes CDR1 DFQATT and CDR2 SNEGSKA (reference sequence). Here the CDR3 DNA reads TGCAGTGCTAACCCTAGCACAGATACGCAGTATTTT. It encodes CSANPSTDTQYF.

This chain uses TRBV4-1 with TRBJ2-7, with D perhaps assigned TRBD1 or TRBD2 (5 bases each). The CDR3 spans 15 residues. The germline gives CDR1 MGHRA, CDR2 YSYEKL. Between the trimmed V and J ends, which lost 5 bases and 5 bases, there was a span of 19 bases. The DNA of the CDR3 is TGCGCCAGCAGCTCATCCCCCGGGACCAATGACGAGCAGTACTTC. Its protein product is CASSSSPGTNDEQYF.

The V and J genes are TRBV27 and TRBJ2-7; possibly TRBD2 for D (7 bases). Germline-derived CDR1 and CDR2 are MNHEY and SMNVEV (reference sequence). The CDR3 sequence is 16 residues long. The germline V and J ends were trimmed by 5 bases and 0 bases, with 17 bases remaining between them. The CDR3 region is CASSPAGAQSSYEQYF. The CDR3 DNA follows: TGTGCCAGCAGTCCCGCGGGGGCCCAGAGCTCCTACGAGCAGTACTTC.

With regard to this clonotype: Because the CDR3 is missing its conserved closing phenylalanine or tryptophan, this is likely a read error. V and J are TRBV29-1 and TRBJ2-1, with D perhaps TRBD2 (5 bases). The CDR3 spans 12 residues. With 7 bases removed from V and 9 bases from J, the gap between germline ends came to 16 bases. CDR1 and CDR2 from the germline V gene are SQVTM and ANQGSEA. CDR3 DNA: TGCAGCGCAAACACAGCCAGCGGTGAGCAGTTCTCC. Its protein is CSANTASGEQFS.

This clonotype was counted between two and nine times. The genes are TRBV20-1 and TRBJ2-5; TRBD1 agrees at 8 bases. Germline loops: CDR1 DFQATT, CDR2 SNEGSKA (reference sequence). Unmatched junction bases numbered 8, after V lost 3 bases and J lost 5 bases. This CDR3 has 14 amino acids. Here the CDR3 DNA reads TGCAGTGCTAGGAAAACAGGGGGAAGGGAGACCCAGTACTTC. It codes for CSARKTGGRETQYF.

This clonotype was detected a few times. The gene calls are TRBV4-1 and TRBJ1-1; D is undetermined. The ends were cut back, 0 bases at V and 3 bases at J, with 17 bases in the middle. Germline loops: CDR1 MGHRA, CDR2 YSYEKL. The CDR3 runs 17 residues. This CDR3 is CASSQDQVLSGDTEAFF. As DNA, the CDR3 is TGCGCCAGCAGCCAAGATCAGGTTCTATCTGGCGACACTGAAGCTTTCTTT.

The V call is TRBV7-9, the J call TRBJ1-5, with 7 bases matching TRBD1. CDR1 and CDR2 (germline): SEHNR, FQNEAQ (reference sequence). J gave up 2 bases and V 1 base, and 8 bases lay outside the gene matches. The CDR3 is 17 residues long. The CDR3: CASSLVKGGGCNQPQHF. The CDR3 DNA is TGTGCCAGCAGCTTAGTCAAAGGGGGCGGATGCAATCAGCCCCAGCATTTT.

The chain recombines TRBV7-2 with TRBJ2-1; 14 bases align to TRBD2. This CDR3 comprises 19 residues. Germline trimming cut 5 bases from V and 8 bases from J; bases unmatched to any gene: 17. The germline CDR1 and CDR2 sequences are SGHTA and FQGNSA. The CDR3 DNA is TGTGCCAGCAGCCTACGACTAGCGGGGGGGCAAATCCCTAGGGATGAGCAGTTCTTC. Its translation: CASSLRLAGGQIPRDEQFF.

The V gene is TRBV16, the J gene TRBJ2-1, with 7 bases that match TRBD2. The tail of the sequence fits TRBJ2-7 better, so the J call may be wrong. Per the germline V gene, CDR1 is KGHSY and CDR2 is FQNENV. The CDR3 extends over 14 amino acids. DNA for the CDR3: TGTGCCAGCAGCCAAGGGGGGGTCTACAATGAGCAGTACTTC. Protein: CASSQGGVYNEQYF.

The gene calls are TRBV2 and TRBJ2-1, with TRBD2 identical over 8 bases. Per the germline V gene, CDR1 is SNHLY and CDR2 is FYNNEI. J gave up 10 bases and V 4 bases, and 9 bases lay outside the gene matches. This CDR3 is built from 14 residues. CDR3 bases: TGTGCCAGCAGTGGCACAGCGGGAGTGAGAGAGCAGTTCTTC. Its translation is CASSGTAGVREQFF. The full variable domain, its missing parts supplied by reference TRBV2 and TRBJ2-1, is EPEVTQTPSHQVTQMGQEVILRCVPISNHLYFYWYRQILGQKVEFLVSFYNNEISEKSEIFDDQFSVERPDGSNFTLKIRSTKLEDSAMYFCASSGTAGVREQFFGPGTRLTVL.

V and J are TRBV24-1 and TRBJ2-7, with TRBD1 as a possible D gene (6 bases). V was shortened by 4 bases and J by 2 bases, with 14 bases between the two germline ends. The CDR3 runs 15 residues. Per the germline V gene, CDR1 is KGHDR and CDR2 is SFDVKD. The CDR3 DNA reads TGTGCCACCAGTGACCAAATCGACAGGCCCTACGAGCAGTACTTC. It translates to CATSDQIDRPYEQYF.

This clonotype has a count of ten or more. The V and J genes are TRBV12-3 or TRBV12-4 and TRBJ2-1, with 13 bases matching TRBD2. This CDR3 comprises 15 residues. V lost 6 bases to trimming and J lost 4 bases; unmatched junction nucleotides: 3. The CDR3 DNA reads as TGTGCCAGCAGCTGGGGACTAGCGGGGTACAATGAGCAGTTCTTC. Amino acid sequence: CASSWGLAGYNEQFF.